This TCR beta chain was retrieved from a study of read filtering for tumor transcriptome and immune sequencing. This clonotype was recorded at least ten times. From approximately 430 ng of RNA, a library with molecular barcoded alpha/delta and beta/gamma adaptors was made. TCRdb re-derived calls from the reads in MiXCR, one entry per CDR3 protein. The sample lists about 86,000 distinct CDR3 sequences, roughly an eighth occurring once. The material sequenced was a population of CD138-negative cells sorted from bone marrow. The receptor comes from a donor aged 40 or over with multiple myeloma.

CDR3 protein: CSVERGQETQYF. As DNA, the CDR3 is TGCAGCGTTGAAAGGGGGCAAGAGACCCAGTACTTC. V gene TRBV29-1 combines with J gene TRBJ2-5; weak D call: TRBD1 (6 bases). Per germline, CDR1 SQVTM and CDR2 ANQGSEA. The length of the CDR3 is 12 residues. Trimming stripped 2 bases from V and 2 bases from J, with 6 bases between.